The 29 T cell receptor beta chains below come from one sample, sequenced in a study of blood T cell repertoires in COVID-19. Generated by immunoSEQ multiplex PCR, the TCRdb table keeps only in-frame clones and is missing some. This table has tens of thousands of clones, about nine tenths appearing once. The source material was peripheral blood. The source is a human donor in a cohort sampled during active COVID-19.

The chain's CDR3 is CASTGQESYNEQFF. DNA of the CDR3: TGTGCCAGCACGGGACAGGAGTCCTACAATGAGCAGTTCTTC. The chain has TRBV2 and TRBJ2-1; 8 bases are shared with TRBD1. CDR3 length equals 14 residues. V shed 7 bases, J shed 1 base, and the junction held 3 bases outside the gene matches. The germline V gene has CDR1 SNHLY and CDR2 FYNNEI.

The chain carries TRBV9 and TRBJ1-2; TRBD1 might be the D (6 bases). Trimming shortened V by 0 bases and J by 6 bases, and 12 bases separated the two germline ends. The CDR3 covers 14 residues. Germline V gives CDR1 SGDLS, CDR2 YYNGEE. The CDR3, as DNA: TGTGCCAGCAGCGTAGCGGGTCAGGGGAATGGCTACACCTTC. Its protein product is CASSVAGQGNGYTF.

V usage is TRBV3-1 (or the pseudogene TRBV3-2) and J usage is TRBJ2-1; 9 bases line up with TRBD2. The CDR3 runs to 13 residues. From germline, CDR1 is LGHDT and CDR2 YNNKEL (reference sequence). V was pared by 7 bases and J by 5 bases, with 3 bases of the junction left unmatched. This CDR3 is CASKLAGNNEQFF. The CDR3 nucleotides read TGTGCCAGCAAACTAGCGGGCAACAATGAGCAGTTCTTC.

This sequence joins TRBV2 and TRBJ2-5; 8 positions agree with TRBD1. CDR3 size: 15 residues. CDR1 and CDR2 (germline): SNHLY, FYNNEI. Unmatched junction bases numbered 6, after V lost 1 base and J lost 5 bases. CDR3 coding DNA: TGTGCCAGCAGTGAAGAGGTTTGGGACAGGGAGACCCAGTACTTC. This sequence encodes CASSEEVWDRETQYF.

The J gene is TRBJ1-1, the V gene TRBV30; D unclear. CDR1 and CDR2 (germline): GTSNPN, SVGIG (reference sequence). Deletions cut 2 bases from V and 3 bases from J, with 10 bases between. This CDR3 spans 13 amino acids. This CDR3 reads CAWSRGVYTEAFF. The CDR3 nucleotides read TGTGCCTGGAGTCGCGGGGTTTACACTGAAGCTTTCTTT.

The V and J genes are TRBV19 and TRBJ2-1; unclear D gene. Germline CDR1 LNHDA, CDR2 SQIVND (reference sequence). CDR3 length: 17 residues. V was clipped by 1 base and J by 0 bases, with 13 bases between them. CDR3 in DNA: TGTGCCAGTAGTATAGGAAGTGTTGCGAGCTCCTACAATGAGCAGTTCTTC. It translates to CASSIGSVASSYNEQFF. Full variable domain (remainder filled in from reference TRBV19 and TRBJ2-1): DGGITQSPKYLFRKEGQNVTLSCEQNLNHDAMYWYRQDPGQGLRLIYYSQIVNDFQKGDIAEGYSVSREKKESFPLTVTSAQKNPTAFYLCASSIGSVASSYNEQFFGPGTRLTVL.

The chain is built from TRBV28 and TRBJ1-6; 7 bases align to TRBD1. Germline CDR1 and CDR2: MDHEN and SYDVKM. The CDR3 is 15 residues long. V shed 6 bases and J 8 bases; nucleotides not matched to a gene: 10. CDR3 sequence reads: CASRPGYRGDSPLHF. CDR3 coding DNA: TGTGCCAGCAGACCGGGGTACAGGGGCGATTCACCCCTCCACTTT.

The chain joins TRBV24-1 to TRBJ2-1; TRBD2 aligns across 7 bases. With 6 bases clipped from V and 8 bases from J, the junction kept 6 bases outside the gene matches. The CDR3 loop spans 13 amino acids. The germline CDR1 and CDR2 sequences are KGHDR and SFDVKD. The CDR3 spells CATSRGRADEQFF. The CDR3 nucleotides read TGTGCCACCAGTCGTGGGAGGGCTGATGAGCAGTTCTTC.

The chain recombines TRBV4-1 with TRBJ1-2, with 8 bases that match TRBD1. CDR1 and CDR2 from the germline V gene are MGHRA and YSYEKL. The V gene end was trimmed by 4 bases and the J gene end by 2 bases; junction bases not matched to a gene: 3. This CDR3 region has 14 residues. The CDR3 region has the DNA TGCGCCAGCAGCCGACAGGGGAAGAACTATGGCTACACCTTC. This gives the protein CASSRQGKNYGYTF.

The V call is TRBV7-3, the J call TRBJ2-5, with TRBD2 matching over 9 bases. Germline lookup yields CDR1 SGHTA and CDR2 FQGTGA. After removal of 4 bases from V and 5 bases from J, the junction contained 2 bases not matched to a gene. The CDR3 totals 13 residues. CDR3 nucleotide sequence: TGTGCCAGCAGCTCTAGCGGGACGGAGACCCAGTACTTC. Translated: CASSSSGTETQYF.

This clone has only one observation. The V gene is TRBV6-1, the J gene TRBJ2-5; D may be TRBD2 (6 bases). Germline lookup yields CDR1 MNHNS and CDR2 SASEGT. V shed 3 bases and J shed 7 bases, with 24 bases lying between them. The CDR3 sequence is 17 residues long. The CDR3 DNA reads TGTGCCAGCAGTGATGGGCCGACACAAGTGGGGGGTGGGACCCAGTACTTC. Residues: CASSDGPTQVGGGTQYF.

This chain links TRBV6-6 with TRBJ1-2; D is uncertain. Trimming shortened V by 6 bases and J by 4 bases, and 15 bases separated the two germline ends. The CDR3 is 14 amino acids. The germline gives CDR1 MNHNY, CDR2 SVGAGI (reference sequence). The CDR3 DNA reads TGTGCCAGCAGCAGCCACCGGTCTAGCTATGGCTACACCTTC. Translating gives CASSSHRSSYGYTF.

The chain combines TRBV10-2 with TRBJ2-7; 8 positions match TRBD1. Trimming cost V 4 bases and J 5 bases; bases outside gene matches: 4. Germline CDR1 is WSHSY and CDR2 is SAAADI. This CDR3 has 13 residues. The CDR3 DNA is TGCGCCAGCAGTGGGGCAGGGGGCCACGAGCAGTACTTC. Its translation is CASSGAGGHEQYF.

The V call is TRBV5-1, the J call TRBJ2-1, with 10 bases lining up with TRBD2. Germline V gene lookup returns CDR1 SGHRS and CDR2 YFSETQ. V was pared by 2 bases and J by 9 bases, with 2 bases of the junction left unmatched. The CDR3 runs to 13 residues. The DNA for the CDR3 is TGCGCCAGCAGCTTCTTAGCGGGGGGTGAGCAGTTCTTC. Protein: CASSFLAGGEQFF.

The chain carries TRBV7-2 and TRBJ2-7, with D maybe TRBD2 (6 bases). The germline V gene encodes CDR1 SGHTA and CDR2 FQGNSA. Trimming removed 7 bases from V and 3 bases from J, with 16 bases in between. This CDR3 is 14 amino acids long. CDR3 in DNA: TGTGCCAGCACCCCGGGCGGGATTAGCTACGAGCAGTACTTC. Translating gives CASTPGGISYEQYF.

V usage is TRBV19 and J usage is TRBJ2-2; 8 positions agree with TRBD2. The germline CDR1 and CDR2 sequences are LNHDA and SQIVND (reference sequence). The V segment lost 3 bases and the J segment 5 bases; nucleotides outside the gene matches: 2. CDR3 length equals 14 residues. This chain's CDR3 is CASSMTSVTGELFF. CDR3 nucleotides: TGTGCCAGTAGTATGACTAGCGTTACCGGGGAGCTGTTTTTT.

This clone has a single count. This rearrangement joins TRBV5-1 to TRBJ2-5; no definite D call. Germline lookup yields CDR1 SGHRS and CDR2 YFSETQ. The V and J ends lost 1 base and 1 base respectively, with 8 bases between them. This CDR3 contains 14 residues. CDR3 amino acids: CASSLSSAQETQYF. Written as DNA, the CDR3 is TGCGCCAGCAGCTTGAGCAGCGCCCAAGAGACCCAGTACTTC.

The chain has TRBV6-1 and TRBJ2-1; 7 bases are a match to TRBD1. CDR1 is MNHNS and CDR2 is SASEGT in the germline V gene. There are 15 residues in the CDR3. J was trimmed by 0 bases and V by 3 bases; bases with no gene match: 2. CDR3 in amino acids: CASSEDRNSYNEQFF. DNA of the CDR3: TGTGCCAGCAGTGAGGACAGGAACTCCTACAATGAGCAGTTCTTC.

The J gene is TRBJ2-1, the V gene TRBV29-1; D is possibly TRBD2 (5 bases). Germline CDR1 and CDR2: SQVTM and ANQGSEA. This CDR3 spans 14 amino acids. The V and J ends lost 6 bases and 7 bases respectively, with 19 bases between them. Here the CDR3 reads CSVRVVLTRNEQFF. The CDR3 nucleotides are TGCAGCGTGAGGGTTGTTCTCACTAGGAATGAGCAGTTCTTC.

V is TRBV11-2 and J is TRBJ2-6, with D possibly being TRBD1 (6 bases). Germline loops: CDR1 SGHAT, CDR2 FQNNGV. The V end was cut by 5 bases, the J end by 6 bases, with 14 bases between. CDR3 length equals 15 residues. The CDR3 region has the DNA TGTGCCAGCAGCCTCGCAATGGGACAGGCCAACGTCCTGACTTTC. Protein: CASSLAMGQANVLTF.

The rearrangement uses TRBV5-1 and TRBJ1-1; 11 nucleotides align to TRBD1. The CDR3 is 14 residues long. Germline V gene sequence: CDR1 SGHRS, CDR2 YFSETQ. J was trimmed by 11 bases and V by 4 bases; bases with no gene match: 10. CDR3 residues: CASSAGQGVVGAFF. In nucleotides, the CDR3 is TGCGCCAGCAGCGCGGGACAGGGGGTCGTAGGTGCTTTCTTT.

This sequence joins TRBV27 and TRBJ2-3; TRBD2 aligns across 15 bases. Trimming took 4 bases from V and 6 from J; bases not matched to a gene: 5. CDR1 and CDR2 from the germline V gene are MNHEY and SMNVEV (reference sequence). This CDR3 has 16 amino acids. CDR3 loop: CASSSGTSGRKDTQYF. CDR3 in DNA: TGTGCCAGCAGTTCCGGGACTAGCGGGAGGAAGGATACGCAGTATTTT.

The chain recombines TRBV7-8 with TRBJ1-3, with TRBD1 matching 8 bases. The CDR3 covers 17 residues. Germline V gene sequence: CDR1 SGHVS, CDR2 FQNEAQ. V was clipped by 2 bases and J by 9 bases; unmatched bases: 15. The CDR3 protein is CASSLTNFAGQAATIYF. CDR3 DNA: TGTGCCAGCAGCTTAACCAATTTCGCGGGACAGGCAGCCACCATATATTTT. Together with reference TRBV7-8 and TRBJ1-3, the CDR3 gives the full variable domain: GAGVSQSPRYKVAKRGQDVALRCDPISGHVSLFWYQQALGQGPEFLTYFQNEAQLDKSGLPSDRFFAERPEGSVSTLKIQRTQQEDSAVYLCASSLTNFAGQAATIYFGEGSWLTVV.

This clone was counted a single time. This chain connects TRBV20-1 to TRBJ2-2, with TRBD2 identical over 9 bases. V trimming: 3 bases; J trimming: 4 bases; junction bases outside the gene matches: 9. Germline values: CDR1 DFQATT, CDR2 SNEGSKA (reference sequence). This CDR3 contains 16 residues. CDR3 sequence (DNA): TGCAGTGCTAGTCCTATAGCGGGAGTAGCCACCGGGGAGCTGTTTTTT. Translated, it gives CSASPIAGVATGELFF.

The rearrangement uses TRBV5-4 and TRBJ2-4, with 15 bases lining up with TRBD2. CDR3 size: 16 residues. Looked up from germline, CDR1 is SGHNT and CDR2 is YYREEE (reference sequence). The V segment lost 4 bases and the J segment 6 bases; nucleotides outside the gene matches: 5. The CDR3: CASSVGTSGRTNIQYF. CDR3 nucleotide sequence: TGTGCCAGCAGCGTAGGGACTAGCGGGAGGACAAACATTCAGTACTTC.

V and J are TRBV18 and TRBJ1-2; 10 nucleotides agree with TRBD1. Trimming at V came to 1 base and at J to 0 bases, leaving 8 bases not matched to a gene. CDR3 size: 18 residues. Germline V lookup: CDR1 KGHSH, CDR2 LQKENI. CDR3 sequence reads: CASSPRQGATLANYGYTF. The DNA of the CDR3 is TGTGCCAGCTCACCACGACAGGGGGCCACTCTAGCTAACTATGGCTACACCTTC.

J is TRBJ2-2 and V is TRBV5-4; the D gene is possibly TRBD2 (6 bases). The CDR3 length is 15 residues. Germline-derived CDR1 and CDR2 are SGHNT and YYREEE (reference sequence). Trimming pared 4 bases from V and 7 bases from J, leaving 17 bases between. In DNA form, the CDR3 reads TGTGCCAGCAGCCCCCGGACTATCAATAACGGGGAGCTGTTTTTT. This gives the protein CASSPRTINNGELFF. The full variable domain, with the rest looked up from reference TRBV5-4 and TRBJ2-2, is ETGVTQSPTHLIKTRGQQVTLRCSSQSGHNTVSWYQQALGQGPQFIFQYYREEENGRGNFPPRFSGLQFPNYSSELNVNALELDDSALYLCASSPRTINNGELFFGEGSRLTVL.

This clone was recorded only once. The V gene is TRBV5-1, the J gene TRBJ2-3; a possible D gene is TRBD2 (5 bases). The germline V and J ends were trimmed by 10 bases and 0 bases, with 15 bases remaining between them. In germline, CDR1 is SGHRS, CDR2 YFSETQ. The CDR3 has 14 residues. CDR3 amino acids: CASTGVVSTDTQYF. CDR3 sequence (DNA): TGCGCCTCCACCGGGGTAGTTAGCACAGATACGCAGTATTTT.

J is TRBJ2-2 and V is TRBV19; the match to TRBD2 covers 7 bases. CDR3 length: 15 residues. The V gene end was trimmed by 5 bases and the J gene end by 4 bases; junction bases not matched to a gene: 7. The germline V gene encodes CDR1 LNHDA and CDR2 SQIVND (reference sequence). The CDR3 DNA reads as TGTGCCAGTAGTGTGGGAGGGGCGGGCACCGGGGAGCTGTTTTTT. This codes for CASSVGGAGTGELFF.